The 31 T cell receptor beta chains below all came from one sample that was sequenced in a study of blood T cells in healthy people across ages. Then a second PCR, running roughly 7 to 11 cycles, was carried out with a sample-barcoded 5' primer and a J-beta primer mix. Via MiXCR, TCRdb re-called the 5' RACE reads, giving one row per CDR3 protein. The data hold some 700,000 distinct CDR3 sequences, with 22% observed a single time. The sequenced sample consisted of blood. These receptors were obtained from a man in his 70s in good health.

This clonotype appeared a few times. The chain uses TRBV2 and TRBJ2-3; D possibly corresponds to TRBD1 (5 bases). Germline CDR1 SNHLY, CDR2 FYNNEI. The CDR3 runs 14 residues. Trimming pared 4 bases from V and 6 bases from J, leaving 14 bases between. CDR3 sequence: CASSVWQGGDTQYF. The CDR3 nucleotides read TGTGCCAGCAGTGTTTGGCAGGGTGGTGATACGCAGTATTTT.

This sequence joins TRBV5-1 and TRBJ1-2; 9 bases line up with TRBD1. There are 16 residues in the CDR3. CDR1 is SGHRS, CDR2 YFSETQ, per germline. The V segment lost 1 base and the J segment 5 bases; nucleotides outside the gene matches: 9. Here the CDR3 reads CASSLLTGGFSYGYTF. In nucleotides, the CDR3 is TGCGCCAGCAGCTTGCTTACAGGGGGCTTTTCTTATGGCTACACCTTC.

Comment on this clonotype: This is likely a read error, given that the CDR3 carries no conserved phenylalanine or tryptophan at its end. The rearrangement uses TRBV20-1 and TRBJ2-5; D is undetermined. Trimming shortened V by 4 bases and J by 9 bases, and 9 bases separated the two germline ends. The germline gives CDR1 DFQATT, CDR2 SNEGSKA (reference sequence). The CDR3 covers 10 residues. The CDR3 DNA follows: TGCAGTGCTAATATCAGCCCCCAGTACCTC. Residues: CSANISPQYL.

This clonotype showed up just a few times. The chain links TRBV12-3 or TRBV12-4 to TRBJ1-2; D is undetermined. The CDR3 contains 14 residues. Trimming pared 4 bases from V and 5 bases from J, leaving 14 bases between. The CDR3 here is CASSWATARYGYTF. The CDR3 DNA follows: TGTGCCAGCAGTTGGGCGACTGCGAGGTATGGCTACACCTTC.

This chain links TRBV7-2 with TRBJ2-3; a possible D gene is TRBD1 (6 bases). Trimming cost V 5 bases and J 4 bases, with 16 bases left between them. This CDR3 has 15 amino acids. Per germline, CDR1 SGHTA and CDR2 FQGNSA. As DNA, the CDR3 is TGTGCCAGCAGCCAGCCCAGGGGTAGTGCAGATACGCAGTATTTT. The encoded protein is CASSQPRGSADTQYF.

The V and J genes are TRBV4-2 and TRBJ2-1; 7 positions match TRBD1. Germline trimming cut 1 base from V and 9 bases from J; bases unmatched to any gene: 18. Germline lookup yields CDR1 LGHNA and CDR2 YNFKEQ. This CDR3 spans 18 amino acids. CDR3 in DNA: TGTGCCAGCAGCCAAGTGGGAACGACAGGGACCATAGTGGGTGAGCAGTTCTTC. The encoded protein is CASSQVGTTGTIVGEQFF.

The rearrangement joins TRBV6-1 to TRBJ1-4, with TRBD1 identical over 7 bases. CDR3 length: 14 residues. Germline CDR1 is MNHNS and CDR2 is SASEGT. V dropped 3 bases and J dropped 6; count of bases not matched to a gene: 4. The CDR3 nucleotides are TGTGCCAGCAGTGACACAGGGGAGGATGAAAAACTGTTTTTT. Encoded protein: CASSDTGEDEKLFF.

The chain is built from TRBV20-1 and TRBJ2-1, with D perhaps matching TRBD2 (5 bases). There are 14 residues in the CDR3. V lost 3 bases and J lost 6, with 15 bases in between. Germline CDR1 reads DFQATT; CDR2 reads SNEGSKA (reference sequence). The CDR3: CSARPWTAPNEQFF. The CDR3 nucleotides read TGCAGTGCTAGGCCCTGGACTGCGCCCAATGAGCAGTTCTTC.

This clonotype turned up a few times. This chain connects TRBV3-1 to TRBJ1-1, with D possibly being TRBD1 (5 bases). Germline lookup yields CDR1 LGHDT and CDR2 YNNKEL (reference sequence). CDR3 size: 16 residues. V shed 2 bases and J shed 1 base, with 14 bases lying between them. CDR3 residues: CASSQSPGTRNTEAFF. Written as DNA, the CDR3 is TGTGCCAGCAGCCAAAGCCCTGGGACCAGGAACACTGAAGCTTTCTTT.

This clonotype was detected only a few times. The chain links TRBV29-1 to TRBJ2-1; either TRBD1 or TRBD2 may fit D (5 bases each). The germline V and J ends were trimmed by 6 bases and 7 bases, with 13 bases remaining between them. The germline V gene has CDR1 SQVTM and CDR2 ANQGSEA. The CDR3 contains 12 residues. CDR3 bases: TGCAGCGTGGGACGGGCTCAAAATGAGCAGTTCTTC. Protein: CSVGRAQNEQFF.

The rearrangement joins TRBV7-2 to TRBJ1-2; D remains ambiguous. Trimming left V 3 bases short and J 1 base short, with 15 bases between. The CDR3 is 16 amino acids. Germline CDR1 reads SGHTA; CDR2 reads FQGNSA. As DNA, the CDR3 is TGTGCCAGCAGCTTTGGTCAGGCCATTCTTAACTATGGCTACACCTTC. Protein: CASSFGQAILNYGYTF.

This chain links TRBV5-5 with TRBJ2-7, with 9 bases aligning to TRBD1. The CDR3 is 14 residues long. The germline V gene encodes CDR1 SGHKS and CDR2 YYEKEE (reference sequence). As DNA, the CDR3 is TGTGCCTGCAGCTCAGGGACAGGGCACTACGAGCAGTACGTC. Its protein is CACSSGTGHYEQYV.

This clonotype was seen a handful of times. Given a much more abundant clone one base away, this may be a read error. The rearrangement uses TRBV11-2 and TRBJ2-5; D uncertain. The CDR3 has 12 amino acids. CDR1 and CDR2 from the germline V gene are SGHAT and FQNNGV. The CDR3 sequence is CANSLDRETQYF. In nucleotides, the CDR3 is TGTGCCAACAGCTTAGATAGGGAGACCCAGTACTTC.

There are many counts of this clonotype. The gene calls are TRBV29-1 and TRBJ2-5; D not resolved. Trimming removed 5 bases at V and 0 bases at J, with 7 bases between. This CDR3 contains 12 residues. Germline lookup yields CDR1 SQVTM and CDR2 ANQGSEA. The CDR3 loop is CSVRLNQETQYF. The DNA of the CDR3 is TGCAGCGTTCGTCTAAACCAAGAGACCCAGTACTTC.

The rearrangement uses TRBV3-1 and TRBJ2-7, with no clear D. Germline CDR1 reads LGHDT; CDR2 reads YNNKEL (reference sequence). V lost 4 bases and J lost 5, with 12 bases in between. This CDR3 contains 13 residues. The chain's CDR3 is CASSPRVPHEQYF. The CDR3 DNA is TGTGCCAGCAGCCCCCGGGTCCCCCACGAGCAGTACTTC.

The chain couples TRBV12-3 or TRBV12-4 to TRBJ2-1, with unresolved D. Trimming took off 10 bases at V and 7 bases at J, with 11 bases between the two ends. This CDR3 spans 11 amino acids. CDR3 DNA: TGTGCCACCTCACCGTGGAATGAGCAGTTCTTC. It codes for CATSPWNEQFF.

The chain joins TRBV18 to TRBJ2-3; D uncertain. The V end lost 3 bases, the J end lost 1 base, and 8 bases lay between the germline ends. This CDR3 is 14 amino acids long. Germline-derived CDR1 and CDR2 are KGHSH and LQKENI. The CDR3 sequence is CASSPNTGTDTQYF. The CDR3 DNA is TGTGCCAGCTCACCCAACACAGGCACAGATACGCAGTATTTT.

This clonotype showed up just a few times. The chain employs TRBV12-3 or TRBV12-4 and TRBJ2-3; D gene unclear. The V gene lost 8 bases and the J gene lost 7 bases, with 10 bases spanning the gap. This CDR3 spans 11 amino acids. CDR3 residues: CASDFRNTQYF. CDR3 coding DNA: TGTGCCAGCGATTTCCGAAATACGCAGTATTTT.

In its sample, this clonotype was seen a few times. V and J are TRBV7-2 and TRBJ2-2, with 9 bases identical to TRBD2. The CDR3 consists of 16 residues. With V trimmed by 5 bases and J by 5 bases, 9 bases remained unmatched. The V gene's germline CDR1 is SGHTA and CDR2 FQGNSA. The CDR3 loop reads CASSRQAGGGTGELFF. CDR3 sequence (DNA): TGTGCCAGCAGCCGGCAAGCGGGGGGAGGGACCGGGGAGCTGTTTTTT. Full variable domain (missing parts from reference TRBV7-2 and TRBJ2-2): GAGVSQSPSNKVTEKGKDVELRCDPISGHTALYWYRQSLGQGLEFLIYFQGNSAPDKSGLPSDRFSAERTGGSVSTLTIQRTQQEDSAVYLCASSRQAGGGTGELFFGEGSRLTVL.

The rearrangement links TRBV2 to TRBJ2-2; D uncertain. Germline assignment: CDR1 SNHLY and CDR2 FYNNEI. V lost 7 bases and J lost 4, with 10 bases in between. The CDR3 contains 13 residues. CDR3 sequence: CASMPDLTGELFF. The CDR3 nucleotides read TGTGCCAGCATGCCAGATCTCACCGGGGAGCTGTTTTTT.

This chain connects TRBV5-1 to TRBJ1-2, with D maybe TRBD1 (6 bases). The CDR3 extends over 14 amino acids. Trimming removed 0 bases at V and 7 bases at J, with 13 bases between. Germline V gene lookup returns CDR1 SGHRS and CDR2 YFSETQ. CDR3 loop: CASSLEGGQIGYTF. In DNA, the CDR3 is TGCGCCAGCAGCTTGGAGGGGGGGCAGATTGGCTACACCTTC.

This clonotype appeared a few times. The chain has TRBV20-1 and TRBJ1-2, with 8 bases fitting TRBD1. V lost 0 bases to trimming and J lost 7 bases; unmatched junction nucleotides: 7. Germline assignment: CDR1 DFQATT and CDR2 SNEGSKA (reference sequence). The CDR3 runs to 14 residues. The CDR3 spells CSARDPGQGSGYTF. Here the CDR3 DNA reads TGCAGTGCTAGAGACCCCGGACAGGGTAGTGGCTACACCTTC.

This clonotype was counted between two and nine times. V is TRBV7-2 and J is TRBJ2-5; D is ambiguous. Trimming cost V 5 bases and J 4 bases, with 11 bases left between them. This CDR3 is 13 amino acids long. CDR1 and CDR2 from the germline V gene are SGHTA and FQGNSA. DNA of the CDR3: TGTGCCAGCAGCCCCACGGCGATAGAGACCCAGTACTTC. Translation gives CASSPTAIETQYF.

The table lists this clonotype with a few counts. The chain couples TRBV11-2 to TRBJ2-1; TRBD1 aligns across 7 bases. The J call is uncertain, as TRBJ2-7 better fits the DNA end. Germline V CDR1 and CDR2: SGHAT, FQNNGV. The length of the CDR3 is 15 residues. The CDR3 DNA is TGTGCCAGCAGCTTAATCTTCCAGGGGGCCTACGAGCAGTACTTC. Protein: CASSLIFQGAYEQYF.

The J gene is TRBJ1-1, the V gene TRBV12-3 or TRBV12-4; no reliable D call. V lost 5 bases to trimming and J lost 6 bases, with 10 bases between them. This CDR3 has 12 residues. CDR3 DNA sequence: TGTGCCAGCAGTACTCGTGGGGCTGAAGCTTTCTTT. Translation: CASSTRGAEAFF.

The chain uses TRBV9 and TRBJ2-5; 11 positions agree with TRBD1. The J call may be in error: the DNA end matches TRBJ2-1 better. This CDR3 has 14 residues. The germline CDR1 and CDR2 sequences are SGDLS and YYNGEE. CDR3 region: CASSPRTGGAGQFF. The DNA for the CDR3 is TGTGCCAGCAGCCCGCGGACAGGGGGCGCCGGGCAGTTCTTC.

This rearrangement joins TRBV5-1 to TRBJ1-2; 9 bases agree with TRBD1. The germline gives CDR1 SGHRS, CDR2 YFSETQ. The V gene end was trimmed by 4 bases and the J gene end by 3 bases; junction bases not matched to a gene: 10. CDR3 length equals 16 residues. The DNA for the CDR3 is TGCGCCAGCAGCCGGCCTTTGGGACAGGGTGACTATGGCTACACCTTC. Amino acids: CASSRPLGQGDYGYTF.

This clonotype appeared many times. This chain connects TRBV4-3 to TRBJ2-1; unclear D gene. Deletions cut 0 bases from V and 5 bases from J, with 8 bases between. The CDR3 sequence is 14 residues long. The germline V gene has CDR1 LGHNA and CDR2 YSLEER. The CDR3 bases are TGCGCCAGCAGCCAAGATCCCCGGGACAATGAGCAGTTCTTC. Amino acid sequence: CASSQDPRDNEQFF.

This clonotype was observed a handful of times. This chain uses TRBV12-3 or TRBV12-4 with TRBJ1-4; D is unclear. There are 15 residues in the CDR3. The germline V and J ends were trimmed by 5 bases and 3 bases, with 13 bases remaining between them. Written as DNA, the CDR3 is TGTGCCAGCAGTCGAGGCTCTCGCGCTAATGAAAAACTGTTTTTT. Its protein is CASSRGSRANEKLFF.

This clonotype showed up just a few times. The genes are TRBV4-3 and TRBJ2-3; D gene unclear. CDR1 and CDR2 from the germline V gene are LGHNA and YSLEER. The CDR3 has 13 residues. V shed 4 bases and J shed 2 bases, with 7 bases lying between them. The CDR3 nucleotides read TGCGCCAGCAGCCCCCAAACCACAGATACGCAGTATTTT. Its protein product is CASSPQTTDTQYF.

The chain joins TRBV6-5 to TRBJ2-5; TRBD2 matches at 8 bases. CDR1 and CDR2 (germline): MNHEY, SVGAGI. The CDR3 is 16 amino acids. V lost 2 bases, J lost 2 bases, and 7 bases stayed unmatched. The CDR3 DNA reads as TGTGCCAGCAGTTACAGGGTAGCGGGGAGTCAAGAGACCCAGTACTTC. It translates to CASSYRVAGSQETQYF.